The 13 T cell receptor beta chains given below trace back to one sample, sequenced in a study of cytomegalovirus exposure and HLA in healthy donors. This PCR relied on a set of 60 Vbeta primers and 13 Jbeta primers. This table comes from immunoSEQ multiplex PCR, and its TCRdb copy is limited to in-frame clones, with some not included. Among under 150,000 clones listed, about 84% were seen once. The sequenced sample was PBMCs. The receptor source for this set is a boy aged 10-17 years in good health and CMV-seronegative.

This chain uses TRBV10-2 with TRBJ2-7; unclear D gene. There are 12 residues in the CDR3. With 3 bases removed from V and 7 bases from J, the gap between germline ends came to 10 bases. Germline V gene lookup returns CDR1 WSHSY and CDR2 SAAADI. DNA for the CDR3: TGCGCCAGCAGTGAACGGTTCGGTGAGCAGTACTTC. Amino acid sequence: CASSERFGEQYF.

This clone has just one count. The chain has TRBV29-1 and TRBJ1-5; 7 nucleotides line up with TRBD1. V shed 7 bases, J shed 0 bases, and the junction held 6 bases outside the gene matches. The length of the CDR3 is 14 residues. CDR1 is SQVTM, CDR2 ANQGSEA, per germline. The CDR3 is CSARTGDSNQPQHF. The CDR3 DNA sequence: TGCAGCGCCCGTACAGGGGATAGCAATCAGCCCCAGCATTTT.

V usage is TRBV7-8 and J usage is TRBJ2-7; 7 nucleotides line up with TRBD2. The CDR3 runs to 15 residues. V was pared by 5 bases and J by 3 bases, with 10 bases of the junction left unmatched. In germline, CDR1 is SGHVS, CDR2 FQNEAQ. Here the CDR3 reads CASSVGEGQLYEQYF. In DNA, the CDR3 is TGTGCCAGCAGCGTGGGGGAGGGGCAACTCTACGAGCAGTACTTC. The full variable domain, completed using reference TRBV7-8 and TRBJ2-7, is GAGVSQSPRYKVAKRGQDVALRCDPISGHVSLFWYQQALGQGPEFLTYFQNEAQLDKSGLPSDRFFAERPEGSVSTLKIQRTQQEDSAVYLCASSVGEGQLYEQYFGPGTRLTVT.

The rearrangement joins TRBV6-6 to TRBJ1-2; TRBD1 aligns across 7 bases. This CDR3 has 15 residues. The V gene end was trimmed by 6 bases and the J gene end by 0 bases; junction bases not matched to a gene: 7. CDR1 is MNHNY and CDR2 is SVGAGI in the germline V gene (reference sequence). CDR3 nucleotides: TGTGCCAGCAGGCCCACAGGGGAACCTAACTATGGCTACACCTTC. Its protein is CASRPTGEPNYGYTF.

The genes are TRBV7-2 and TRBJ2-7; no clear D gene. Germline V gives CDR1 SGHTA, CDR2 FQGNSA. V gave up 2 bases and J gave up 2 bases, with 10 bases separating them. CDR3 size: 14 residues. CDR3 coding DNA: TGTGCCAGCAGCTTAAGCTTATCTGCCTACGAGCAGTACTTC. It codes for CASSLSLSAYEQYF. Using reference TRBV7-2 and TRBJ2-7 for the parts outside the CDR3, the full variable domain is GAGVSQSPSNKVTEKGKDVELRCDPISGHTALYWYRQSLGQGLEFLIYFQGNSAPDKSGLPSDRFSAERTGGSVSTLTIQRTQQEDSAVYLCASSLSLSAYEQYFGPGTRLTVT.

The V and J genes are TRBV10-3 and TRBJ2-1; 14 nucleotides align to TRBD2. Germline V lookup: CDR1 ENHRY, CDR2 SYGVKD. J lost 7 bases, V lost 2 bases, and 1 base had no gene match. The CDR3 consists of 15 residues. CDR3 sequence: CAISEGLAGGNEQFF. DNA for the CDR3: TGTGCCATCAGTGAGGGACTAGCGGGAGGAAATGAGCAGTTCTTC.

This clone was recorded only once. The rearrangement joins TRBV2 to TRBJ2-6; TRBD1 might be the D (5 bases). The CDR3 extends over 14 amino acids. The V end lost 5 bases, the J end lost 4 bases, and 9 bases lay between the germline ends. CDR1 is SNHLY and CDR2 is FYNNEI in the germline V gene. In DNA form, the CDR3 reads TGTGCCAGCAGTTCAGGGTCCGGGGCCAACGTCCTGACTTTC. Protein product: CASSSGSGANVLTF.

The CDR3 DNA reads as TGTGCCAGCAGCCCTGAGGGAGCGGGGCGCAATACCGGGGAGCTGTTTTTT. Translating it yields CASSPEGAGRNTGELFF. The chain links TRBV4-2 to TRBJ2-2, with 7 bases identical to TRBD2. With V trimmed by 4 bases and J by 5 bases, 13 bases remained unmatched. Germline CDR1 LGHNA, CDR2 YNFKEQ. CDR3 length: 17 amino acids.

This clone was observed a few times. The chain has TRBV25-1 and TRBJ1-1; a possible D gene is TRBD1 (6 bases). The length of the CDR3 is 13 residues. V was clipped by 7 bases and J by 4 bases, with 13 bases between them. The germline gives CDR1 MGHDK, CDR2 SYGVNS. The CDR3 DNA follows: TGTGCCAGCAAACAGGGCGACATCACTGAAGCTTTCTTT. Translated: CASKQGDITEAFF.

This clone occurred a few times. The DNA for the CDR3 is TGCGCCAGCAGCCAACAACTGGGACAGCTCACAGATACGCAGTATTTT. Its protein product is CASSQQLGQLTDTQYF. The chain links TRBV4-1 to TRBJ2-3, with 7 bases identical to TRBD1. The CDR3 has 16 amino acids. Germline V lookup: CDR1 MGHRA, CDR2 YSYEKL. Trimming cost V 2 bases and J 2 bases; bases outside gene matches: 7.

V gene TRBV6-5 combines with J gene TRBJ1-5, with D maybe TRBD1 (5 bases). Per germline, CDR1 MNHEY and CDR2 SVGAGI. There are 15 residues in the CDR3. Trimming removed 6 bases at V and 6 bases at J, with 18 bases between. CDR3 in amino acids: CASSLNGGEGQPQHF. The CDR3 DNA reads TGTGCCAGCAGCCTAAACGGGGGGGAAGGTCAGCCCCAGCATTTT.

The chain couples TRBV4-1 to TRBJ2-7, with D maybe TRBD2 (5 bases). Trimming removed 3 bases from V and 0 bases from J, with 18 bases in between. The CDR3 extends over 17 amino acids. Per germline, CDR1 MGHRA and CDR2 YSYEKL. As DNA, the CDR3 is TGCGCCAGCAGCCAGGTAACTTCCGGGGTCGACTCCTACGAGCAGTACTTC. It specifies CASSQVTSGVDSYEQYF.

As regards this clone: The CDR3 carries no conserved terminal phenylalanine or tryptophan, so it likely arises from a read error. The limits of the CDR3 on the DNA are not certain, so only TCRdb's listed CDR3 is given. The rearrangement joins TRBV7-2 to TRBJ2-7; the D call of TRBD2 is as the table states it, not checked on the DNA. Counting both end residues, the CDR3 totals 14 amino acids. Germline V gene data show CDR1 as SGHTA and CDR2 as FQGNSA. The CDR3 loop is CASSPLLGGTAVHL.